Shown below are 9 T cell receptor beta chains from a single sample sequenced in a study of Ad26.COV2.S vaccination and SARS-CoV-2 variants. The protocol was immunoSEQ multiplex PCR, while the TCRdb copy is restricted to in-frame clones and leaves out a portion. The data show roughly 460,000 clones, 89% seen once. Treatment here: around 19 received Ad26.COV2.S at low or high dose, single or two shots; about five received placebo; per-sample allocation not given. Each sample was drawn 63 days after the first injection (of vaccine or placebo). Sequencing was performed on peripheral blood, taken in a trial of Ad26.COV2.S vaccine versus placebo. Source of these receptors: a person aged 18-60 years who received the Ad26.COV2.S COVID-19 vaccine or a placebo.

The chain joins TRBV7-2 to TRBJ2-3; 8 nucleotides match TRBD2. Germline CDR1 is SGHTA and CDR2 is FQGNSA. The CDR3 has 18 amino acids. With 0 bases clipped from V and 4 bases from J, the junction kept 12 bases outside the gene matches. CDR3 nucleotides: TGTGCCAGCAGCTTAGCGGGGGTAGCGGGGATTGTGGCAGATACGCAGTATTTT. It yields the protein CASSLAGVAGIVADTQYF. The variable domain in full, with the rest retrieved from reference TRBV7-2 and TRBJ2-3, is GAGVSQSPSNKVTEKGKDVELRCDPISGHTALYWYRQSLGQGLEFLIYFQGNSAPDKSGLPSDRFSAERTGGSVSTLTIQRTQQEDSAVYLCASSLAGVAGIVADTQYFGPGTRLTVL.

Only one count was recorded for this clone. The chain couples TRBV11-2 to TRBJ2-3; tentative D call: TRBD2 (5 bases). The germline V gene has CDR1 SGHAT and CDR2 FQNNGV. The CDR3 totals 14 residues. Trimming removed 7 bases at V and 1 base at J, with 12 bases between. The CDR3 sequence is CASKGVAGTDTQYF. CDR3 sequence (DNA): TGTGCCAGCAAGGGAGTAGCTGGCACAGATACGCAGTATTTT. Based on the CDR3 plus reference TRBV11-2 and TRBJ2-3, the full variable domain is EAGVAQSPRYKIIEKRQSVAFWCNPISGHATLYWYQQILGQGPKLLIQFQNNGVVDDSQLPKDRFSAERLKGVDSTLKIQPAKLEDSAVYLCASKGVAGTDTQYFGPGTRLTVL.

The chain carries TRBV18 and TRBJ1-2; unclear D gene. This CDR3 is 11 amino acids long. Germline CDR1 KGHSH, CDR2 LQKENI. Trimming took off 6 bases at V and 8 bases at J, with 10 bases between the two ends. In nucleotides, the CDR3 is TGTGCCAGCTCGCCGGATCAAGGCTACACCTTC. Translating it yields CASSPDQGYTF.

This chain links TRBV24-1 with TRBJ2-3; 9 nucleotides match TRBD1. This CDR3 has 15 residues. Trimming at V came to 3 bases and at J to 3 bases, leaving 3 bases not matched to a gene. Per the germline V gene, CDR1 is KGHDR and CDR2 is SFDVKD. CDR3 amino acids: CATSDGTGKTDTQYF. Written as DNA, the CDR3 is TGTGCCACCAGTGATGGGACAGGGAAGACAGATACGCAGTATTTT.

This chain connects TRBV11-2 to TRBJ2-3; D is possibly TRBD2 (5 bases). CDR3 length equals 16 residues. The V end lost 5 bases, the J end lost 0 bases, and 15 bases lay between the germline ends. CDR1 and CDR2 from the germline V gene are SGHAT and FQNNGV. CDR3 nucleotides: TGTGCCAGCAGCCGATCACGGGGTTCTAGCACAGATACGCAGTATTTT. Its translation is CASSRSRGSSTDTQYF.

This rearrangement joins TRBV2 to TRBJ1-1, with unresolved D. This CDR3 comprises 14 residues. The germline V gene encodes CDR1 SNHLY and CDR2 FYNNEI. Trimming cost V 7 bases and J 1 base, with 13 bases left between them. In DNA, the CDR3 is TGTGCCAGCACCAAGGGAGTCCGGAACACTGAAGCTTTCTTT. Translating it yields CASTKGVRNTEAFF.

CDR3 residues: CATSRDLGRREAFF. The CDR3 bases are TGTGCCACCAGCAGAGATTTGGGACGAAGAGAAGCTTTCTTT. The chain combines TRBV15 with TRBJ1-1; possibly TRBD1 for D (5 bases). The V gene lost 0 bases and the J gene lost 8 bases, with 13 bases spanning the gap. CDR1 LNHNV and CDR2 YYDKDF come from the germline V gene (reference sequence). The CDR3 runs to 14 residues.

The CDR3 DNA reads as TGTGCCAGCAGCTTAGGAGCAACTAATGAAAAACTGTTTTTT. It translates to CASSLGATNEKLFF. V is TRBV11-2 and J is TRBJ1-4; D not certain. The CDR3 is 14 amino acids. Germline V gene sequence: CDR1 SGHAT, CDR2 FQNNGV. Between the trimmed V and J ends, which lost 1 base and 0 bases, there was a span of 3 bases.

V usage is TRBV3-1 (or the pseudogene TRBV3-2) and J usage is TRBJ1-2, with D possibly being TRBD1 (6 bases). The V end lost 1 base, the J end lost 6 bases, and 12 bases lay between the germline ends. Germline V CDR1 and CDR2: LGHDT, YNNKEL (reference sequence). The CDR3 is 14 residues long. The CDR3 protein is CASSQVGQMDGYTF. The CDR3 DNA follows: TGTGCCAGCAGCCAAGTCGGACAGATGGATGGCTACACCTTC.